These 21 T cell receptor beta chains were all obtained from the same sample, sequenced in a study of shared clonotypes between healthy human individuals. Naivety among CD8 cells was defined by CD45RO negativity and positive CCR7 selection, thereby excluding terminally differentiated effector memory CD45RA+ cells. Clones were sequenced by immunoSEQ multiplex PCR, and TCRdb holds only the in-frame ones, with some missing. The sample holds some 2 million clones; just under 95% are singletons and the top ten take approximately 1.2%. The sample taken for sequencing was naive CD8+ T cells sorted from blood. The receptors shown here come from a man between 18 and 35 years old in good health.

CDR3 sequence (DNA): TGTGCCAGCAGTTTACAGGAACACAATTCACCCCTCCACTTT. This codes for CASSLQEHNSPLHF. The chain combines TRBV27 with TRBJ1-6; no definite D call. This CDR3 region has 14 residues. In germline, CDR1 is MNHEY, CDR2 SMNVEV (reference sequence). Trimming removed 2 bases from V and 7 bases from J, with 9 bases in between.

The chain is built from TRBV9 and TRBJ2-7, with TRBD1 identical over 8 bases. Germline-derived CDR1 and CDR2 are SGDLS and YYNGEE. The CDR3 consists of 15 residues. J gave up 2 bases and V 3 bases, and 7 bases lay outside the gene matches. The CDR3, as DNA: TGTGCCAGCAGCGAACGGACAGGGACGGCCTACGAGCAGTACTTC. Residues: CASSERTGTAYEQYF.

V is TRBV27 and J is TRBJ1-1; D unclear. Germline CDR1 and CDR2: MNHEY and SMNVEV (reference sequence). Trimming cost V 4 bases and J 10 bases, with 10 bases left between them. The CDR3 extends over 11 amino acids. CDR3 sequence (DNA): TGTGCCAGCAGTTCAGGTGGCGGAGCTTTCTTT. Amino acids: CASSSGGGAFF.

The V gene is TRBV5-1, the J gene TRBJ1-1; D is unresolved. CDR1 and CDR2 from the germline V gene are SGHRS and YFSETQ. V was pared by 1 base and J by 1 base, with 23 bases between. This CDR3 has 19 residues. The CDR3 nucleotides read TGCGCCAGCAGCTTGTCGCCGCAGACCGTTTTGACCGAGAACACTGAAGCTTTCTTT. Translating it yields CASSLSPQTVLTENTEAFF.

This rearrangement joins TRBV27 to TRBJ1-1; 8 nucleotides line up with TRBD1. Germline-derived CDR1 and CDR2 are MNHEY and SMNVEV (reference sequence). This CDR3 spans 15 amino acids. V shed 6 bases and J 3 bases; nucleotides not matched to a gene: 9. This CDR3 reads CASRFLQGGDTEAFF. CDR3 bases: TGTGCCAGCAGGTTTTTACAGGGGGGAGACACTGAAGCTTTCTTT.

Details on this clone: This may arise from a read error, as a much more abundant clone is one base away. This sample also contains other DNA sequences that code for the same CDR3. The rearrangement joins TRBV11-2 to TRBJ1-1; no reliable D call. Germline CDR1 is SGHAT and CDR2 is FQNNGV. Trimming left V 3 bases short and J 3 bases short, with 5 bases between. CDR3 length: 12 residues. The CDR3 sequence: CASSFGDTEAFF. Written as DNA, the CDR3 is TGTGCCAGCAGCTTCGGAGACACTGAAGCTTTCTTT.

The V call is TRBV7-8, the J call TRBJ1-2; D is undetermined. Germline CDR1 reads SGHVS; CDR2 reads FQNEAQ. The CDR3 spans 12 residues. V shed 4 bases and J shed 7 bases, with 10 bases lying between them. The CDR3 coding sequence is TGTGCCAGCAGCTCGGGATCGACTGGCTACACCTTC. It translates to CASSSGSTGYTF.

The chain employs TRBV30 and TRBJ2-1, with a weak D call TRBD2 (5 bases). The CDR3 extends over 12 amino acids. Between the trimmed V and J ends, which lost 1 base and 8 bases, there was a span of 9 bases. In germline, CDR1 is GTSNPN, CDR2 SVGIG (reference sequence). The CDR3 coding sequence is TGTGCCTGGAGTGAAAGTAGCGATGAGCAGTTCTTC. This codes for CAWSESSDEQFF.

V and J are TRBV5-6 and TRBJ2-3; D is unresolved. Germline CDR1 and CDR2: SGHDT and YYEEEE. This CDR3 comprises 13 residues. V shed 4 bases and J shed 0 bases, with 6 bases lying between them. The DNA of the CDR3 is TGTGCCAGCAGCCCGAAGAGCACAGATACGCAGTATTTT. The encoded protein is CASSPKSTDTQYF. Full variable domain (missing parts from reference TRBV5-6 and TRBJ2-3): DAGVTQSPTHLIKTRGQQVTLRCSPKSGHDTVSWYQQALGQGPQFIFQYYEEEERQRGNFPDRFSGHQFPNYSSELNVNALLLGDSALYLCASSPKSTDTQYFGPGTRLTVL.

CDR3 in DNA: TGTGCCACCTGGCCGGGACAGTCTACCTACGAGCAGTACTTC. Translated: CATWPGQSTYEQYF. V gene TRBV6-1 combines with J gene TRBJ2-7; 7 positions agree with TRBD1. V shed 10 bases and J 2 bases; nucleotides not matched to a gene: 11. CDR3 size: 14 residues. Per germline, CDR1 MNHNS and CDR2 SASEGT.

This chain links TRBV7-9 with TRBJ2-7; TRBD1 matches at 8 bases. V was pared by 5 bases and J by 6 bases, with 15 bases of the junction left unmatched. This CDR3 is built from 16 residues. The germline V gene encodes CDR1 SEHNR and CDR2 FQNEAQ (reference sequence). DNA for the CDR3: TGTGCCAGCAGCCCGGAACCCCCGGACAGGGTGGGCGAGCAGTACTTC. Translation gives CASSPEPPDRVGEQYF.

The chain is built from TRBV5-5 and TRBJ2-2; the match to TRBD1 covers 10 bases. Trimming removed 4 bases from V and 3 bases from J; junction bases left unmatched: 9. This CDR3 comprises 17 residues. Germline-derived CDR1 and CDR2 are SGHKS and YYEKEE (reference sequence). DNA for the CDR3: TGTGCCAGCAGCCCTAGGGACAGGGGAAAGGACACCGGGGAGCTGTTTTTT. It translates to CASSPRDRGKDTGELFF.

The chain combines TRBV4-1 with TRBJ2-7; TRBD1 agrees at 11 bases. Trimming removed 0 bases from V and 3 bases from J; junction bases left unmatched: 4. There are 16 residues in the CDR3. Germline CDR1 is MGHRA and CDR2 is YSYEKL. CDR3 protein: CASSQEGQGDLYEQYF. The DNA of the CDR3 is TGCGCCAGCAGCCAAGAGGGACAGGGGGACCTCTACGAGCAGTACTTC.

This chain links TRBV19 with TRBJ1-2; D is uncertain. The germline CDR1 and CDR2 sequences are LNHDA and SQIVND (reference sequence). The CDR3 consists of 16 residues. V lost 3 bases and J 0 bases, leaving 14 bases between the germline ends. The CDR3 DNA reads as TGTGCCAGTAGTATCGGGTTAGTGCAAGCTAACTATGGCTACACCTTC. Its protein product is CASSIGLVQANYGYTF.

V and J are TRBV7-6 and TRBJ1-2, with 9 bases that match TRBD1. Germline V lookup: CDR1 SGHVS, CDR2 FNYEAQ. This CDR3 is 16 amino acids long. J lost 3 bases, V lost 5 bases, and 10 bases had no gene match. CDR3 amino acids: CASSPHPDRGDYGYTF. The DNA for the CDR3 is TGTGCCAGCAGCCCCCATCCGGACAGGGGTGACTATGGCTACACCTTC.

The V call is TRBV19, the J call TRBJ1-2, with D possibly TRBD1 on 6 matching bases. Germline CDR1 and CDR2: LNHDA and SQIVND (reference sequence). The CDR3 runs to 15 residues. The V gene lost 4 bases and the J gene lost 3 bases, with 15 bases spanning the gap. CDR3 in DNA: TGTGCCAGTAGTAATCGCGCAGGGGTAGACTATGGCTACACCTTC. Its translation is CASSNRAGVDYGYTF. The whole variable domain, filled in from reference TRBV19 and TRBJ1-2, reads DGGITQSPKYLFRKEGQNVTLSCEQNLNHDAMYWYRQDPGQGLRLIYYSQIVNDFQKGDIAEGYSVSREKKESFPLTVTSAQKNPTAFYLCASSNRAGVDYGYTFGSGTRLTVV.

This clone was seen a single time. The chain uses TRBV6-5 and TRBJ2-7; possible D gene TRBD2, 5 bases. V lost 8 bases, J lost 5 bases, and 19 bases lay in between. The germline gives CDR1 MNHEY, CDR2 SVGAGI. The CDR3 spans 14 residues. In DNA form, the CDR3 reads TGTGCCAGCTCCCTTTTGAGCCTCGGGAACGAGCAGTACTTC. Its translation: CASSLLSLGNEQYF.

The chain is built from TRBV29-1 and TRBJ2-2; 8 bases map to TRBD1. From germline, CDR1 is SQVTM and CDR2 ANQGSEA. Trimming cost V 0 bases and J 7 bases; bases outside gene matches: 7. The CDR3 is 15 amino acids. For the CDR3, the DNA is TGCAGCGTTGAAGATTCTGACAGGGGTGTCGGGGAGCTGTTTTTT. Its protein product is CSVEDSDRGVGELFF.

The chain employs TRBV7-9 and TRBJ1-2; the D is unclear. The CDR3 is 14 amino acids. The ends were cut back, 4 bases at V and 6 bases at J, with 15 bases in the middle. In germline, CDR1 is SEHNR, CDR2 FQNEAQ (reference sequence). CDR3: CASSSHSILDGYTF. The DNA for the CDR3 is TGTGCCAGCAGCTCCCACAGTATCCTCGATGGCTACACCTTC. Full variable domain (missing parts from reference TRBV7-9 and TRBJ1-2): DTGVSQNPRHKITKRGQNVTFRCDPISEHNRLYWYRQTLGQGPEFLTYFQNEAQLEKSRLLSDRFSAERPKGSFSTLEIQRTEQGDSAMYLCASSSHSILDGYTFGSGTRLTVV.

J is TRBJ2-7 and V is TRBV6-1, with 8 positions matching TRBD1. After removal of 5 bases from V and 2 bases from J, the junction contained 5 bases not matched to a gene. CDR1 and CDR2 (germline): MNHNS, SASEGT. This CDR3 has 14 amino acids. CDR3 sequence (DNA): TGTGCCAGCAGTCAGGACAGGGTTACCTACGAGCAGTACTTC. Its protein is CASSQDRVTYEQYF.

The chain links TRBV5-6 to TRBJ1-2; 8 bases agree with TRBD1. This CDR3 has 14 amino acids. Germline lookup yields CDR1 SGHDT and CDR2 YYEEEE. Trimming cost V 5 bases and J 5 bases; bases outside gene matches: 8. The CDR3 DNA sequence: TGTGCCAGCAGATTTTCGGACAGGGCTTATGGCTACACCTTC. Its translation is CASRFSDRAYGYTF.